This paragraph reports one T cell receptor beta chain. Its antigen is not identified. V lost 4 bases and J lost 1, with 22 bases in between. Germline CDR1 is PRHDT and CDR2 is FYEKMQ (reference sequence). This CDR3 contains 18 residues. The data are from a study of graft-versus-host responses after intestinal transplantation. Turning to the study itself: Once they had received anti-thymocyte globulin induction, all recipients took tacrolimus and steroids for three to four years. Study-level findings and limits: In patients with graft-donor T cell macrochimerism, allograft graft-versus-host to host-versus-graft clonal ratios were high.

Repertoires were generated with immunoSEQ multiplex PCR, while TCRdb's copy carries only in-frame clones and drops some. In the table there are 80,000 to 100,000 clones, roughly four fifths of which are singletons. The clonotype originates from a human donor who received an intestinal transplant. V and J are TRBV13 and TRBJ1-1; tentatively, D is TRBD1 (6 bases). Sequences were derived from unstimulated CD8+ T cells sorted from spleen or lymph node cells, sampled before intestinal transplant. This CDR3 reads CASSSRKFQQGQNTEAFF. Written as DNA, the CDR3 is TGTGCCAGCAGCTCAAGAAAGTTCCAACAGGGCCAGAACACTGAAGCTTTCTTT.